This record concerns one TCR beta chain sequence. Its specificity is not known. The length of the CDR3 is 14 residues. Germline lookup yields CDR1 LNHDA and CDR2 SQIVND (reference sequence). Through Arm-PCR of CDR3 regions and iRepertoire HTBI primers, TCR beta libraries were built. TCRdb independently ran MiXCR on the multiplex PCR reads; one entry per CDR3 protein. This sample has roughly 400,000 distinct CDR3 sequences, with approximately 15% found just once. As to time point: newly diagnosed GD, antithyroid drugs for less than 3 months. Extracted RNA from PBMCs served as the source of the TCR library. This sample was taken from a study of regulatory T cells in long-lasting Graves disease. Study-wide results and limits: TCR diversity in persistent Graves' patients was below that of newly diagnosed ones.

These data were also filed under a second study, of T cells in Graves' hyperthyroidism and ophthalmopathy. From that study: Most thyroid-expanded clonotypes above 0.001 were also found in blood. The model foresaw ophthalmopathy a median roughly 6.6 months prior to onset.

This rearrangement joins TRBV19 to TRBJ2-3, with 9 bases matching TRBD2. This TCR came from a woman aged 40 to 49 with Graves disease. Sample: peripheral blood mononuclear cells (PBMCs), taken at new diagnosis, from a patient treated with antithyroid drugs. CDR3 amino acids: CALAGKGSTDTQYF. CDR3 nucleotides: TGTGCGCTAGCGGGAAAAGGAAGCACAGATACGCAGTATTTT. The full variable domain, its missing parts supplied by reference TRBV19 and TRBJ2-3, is DGGITQSPKYLFRKEGQNVTLSCEQNLNHDAMYWYRQDPGQGLRLIYYSQIVNDFQKGDIAEGYSVSREKKESFPLTVTSAQKNPTAFYLCALAGKGSTDTQYFGPGTRLTVL.